This T cell receptor (beta chain) was obtained from a study of T cell responses to AZD1222 COVID-19 vaccine. Study conclusions and caveats: Baseline seropositivity occurred in only a handful of AZD1222 recipients. Dominant at 160-218 and 743-854, vaccine-associated CD4 TCRs also spanned spike.

This table comes from immunoSEQ multiplex PCR, and its TCRdb copy is limited to in-frame clones, with some not included. The table records about 84,000 clones, 75% to 90% of them present only once. The CDR3 length is 13 residues. Trimming took off 6 bases at V and 4 bases at J, with 10 bases between the two ends. From germline, CDR1 is MDHEN and CDR2 SYDVKM. Points on this clone: Its matching antigen is unknown.

The sample consisted of peripheral blood, taken on day 0 of AZD1222 vaccination. The genes are TRBV28 and TRBJ2-1; D gene uncertain. This clonotype was obtained from an adult in good health. This chain's CDR3 is CASSFEAYNEQFF. In DNA form, the CDR3 reads TGTGCCAGCAGCTTCGAGGCTTACAATGAGCAGTTCTTC.